This T cell receptor (beta chain) came from a study of vaccination effects on CD4 cells after COVID-19. Overall study: The post-vaccine samples were taken, at the median, 72 days after the second dose. Study-level results: Early post-infection timepoints were missing from the study, which also had few convalescent patients.

As for this clone: Antigen specificity is unknown.

Here immunoSEQ multiplex PCR was the method, and the copy in TCRdb shows in-frame clones only, minus some. The table records about 33,000 clones, approximately 82% of them present only once. The ends lost 3 bases at V and 10 bases at J; junction bases unmatched: 11. CDR1 is SGHTA, CDR2 FQGNSA, per germline. This CDR3 has 15 amino acids. The ViraFEST assay expanded antigen-specific CD4+ T cells with viral peptide pools before sequencing. Isolation of CD4+ T cells took place after ten to eleven days of culture. Two doses of BNT162b2 or mRNA-1273 vaccine were administered to participants. None of the vaccinated had previously contracted SARS-CoV-2, and their nucleocapsid antibodies tested negative. Researchers reported culturing 2 million or so PBMC in each well, adding 8 to 10 IU/ml IL-2 and about 9.5 ug/ml peptides.

The TCR sequence derives from a human donor who received a COVID-19 vaccine. Some clones in this sample may be carry-over from other donors' samples. V usage is TRBV7-2 and J usage is TRBJ1-1, with 10 bases matching TRBD1. The sequencing used CD4+ T cells from PBMCs cultured with HCoV-NL63 spike peptides, collected after COVID-19 vaccination. The CDR3 reads CASSFRDRGAVRAFF. CDR3 nucleotides: TGTGCCAGCAGCTTCCGGGACAGGGGCGCAGTCCGAGCTTTCTTT.